This T cell receptor (beta chain) was sequenced during a study of CD8 T cells in ankylosing spondylitis. In TCRdb, the 5' RACE reads were re-called with MiXCR into one record per CDR3 protein. This sample yields nearly 350,000 distinct CDR3 sequences, of which roughly 14% are seen a single time; about 1% belongs to the top ten. Points from the study as a whole: A TCR beta motif of about 8 highly homologous variants seemed to mark ankylosing spondylitis blood.

In this sample, this clonotype turned up a few times. What it binds is not known. The junction had 8 bases not matched to a gene; V was cut back by 7 bases and J by 6 bases. The length of the CDR3 is 12 residues. Germline CDR1 is SQVTM and CDR2 is ANQGSEA. V is TRBV29-1 and J is TRBJ1-2, with 7 bases identical to TRBD1. The specimen was blood, either unsorted or a sorted T cell fraction (not recorded which). The TCR sequence derives from a male donor with ankylosing spondylitis or in good health (not recorded which). The CDR3 DNA follows: TGCAGCGGGGGGGACAGTACCCATGGCTACACCTTC. Its translation: CSGGDSTHGYTF.